This T cell receptor (beta chain) was sequenced in a study of blood T cell repertoires in COVID-19. Looking at the study overall: Samples of COVID-19 (acute and convalescent) were obtained from the United States, Italy and Spain. PBMCs, B-cell-depleted T cells, or T cells provided the cDNA or gDNA that made up the material.

In the authors' methods: Amplification from reference gene primers served as the basis for estimated nucleated cell counts. TCRdb keeps only in-frame clones here, not all; method: immunoSEQ multiplex PCR. The V and J calls and clone size come from that table; D and trimming were worked out from the DNA. The repertoire holds about 180,000 clones, with around four fifths as singletons. Source material: peripheral blood. The clonotype was recovered from a man aged 70-80 years with active or convalescent COVID-19.

DNA for the CDR3: TGTGCCAGCAGCTTAGGGGCAGCTCTCTCCTACGAGCAGTACTTC. It translates to CASSLGAALSYEQYF. The gene calls are TRBV7-2 and TRBJ2-7; no clear D. Germline values: CDR1 SGHTA, CDR2 FQGNSA. This CDR3 comprises 15 residues. Deletions cut 1 base from V and 0 bases from J, with 10 bases between.